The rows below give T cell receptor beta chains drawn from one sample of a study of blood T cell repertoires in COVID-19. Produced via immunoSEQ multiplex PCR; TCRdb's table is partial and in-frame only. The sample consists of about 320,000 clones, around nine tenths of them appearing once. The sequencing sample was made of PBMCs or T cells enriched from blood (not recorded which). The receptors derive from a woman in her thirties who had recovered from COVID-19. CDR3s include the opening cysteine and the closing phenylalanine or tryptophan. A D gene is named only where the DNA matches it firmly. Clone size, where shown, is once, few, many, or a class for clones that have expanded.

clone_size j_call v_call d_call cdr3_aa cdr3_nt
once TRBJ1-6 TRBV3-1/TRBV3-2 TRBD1 CASSRMGTGNSPLHF TGTGCCAGCAGCCGGATGGGGACAGGGAATTCACCCCTCCACTTT
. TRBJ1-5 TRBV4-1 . CASSQDLGSTNQPQHF TGCGCCAGCAGCCAAGATCTGGGCTCAACTAATCAGCCCCAGCATTTT
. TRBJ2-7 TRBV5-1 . CASSPDLGQGEQYF TGCGCCAGCAGCCCAGACCTGGGGCAGGGTGAGCAGTACTTC
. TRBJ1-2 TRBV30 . CAWSFAPPDSGYTF TGTGCCTGGAGTTTCGCCCCCCCGGACAGTGGCTACACCTTC
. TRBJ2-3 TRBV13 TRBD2 CASSLRLAASTDTQYF TGTGCCAGCAGCCTCCGACTAGCGGCTAGCACAGATACGCAGTATTTT
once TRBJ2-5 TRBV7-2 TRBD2 CASSQSGGAWETQYF TGTGCCAGCAGCCAAAGCGGGGGGGCCTGGGAGACCCAGTACTTC
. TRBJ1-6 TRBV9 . CASSPGGSSPLHF TGTGCCAGCAGCCCCGGGGGTTCGTCACCCCTCCACTTT
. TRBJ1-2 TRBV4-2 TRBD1 CASSQDNGDRGGYTF TGTGCCAGCAGCCAAGATAATGGGGACAGAGGCGGCTACACCTTC
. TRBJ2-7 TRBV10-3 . CAISESEQMRNYEQYF TGTGCCATCAGTGAGTCGGAACAGATGCGCAACTACGAGCAGTACTTC
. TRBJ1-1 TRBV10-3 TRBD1 CAISETNRGNTEAFF TGTGCCATCAGTGAAACGAACAGGGGGAACACTGAAGCTTTCTTT
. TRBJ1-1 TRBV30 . CAWIRGEAFF TGTGCCTGGATCAGGGGCGAAGCTTTCTTT
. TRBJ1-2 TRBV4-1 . CASSQRRENYGYTF TGCGCCAGCAGCCAACGGAGGGAGAACTATGGCTACACCTTC
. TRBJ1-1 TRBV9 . CASSVSIGGQVEAFF TGTGCCAGCAGCGTATCGATAGGGGGTCAGGTTGAAGCTTTCTTT
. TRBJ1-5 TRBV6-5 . CASGETGNSNQPQHF TGTGCCAGCGGGGAAACAGGGAATAGCAATCAGCCCCAGCATTTT
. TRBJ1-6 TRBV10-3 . CAISEPNPEPTYNSPLHF TGTGCCATCAGTGAGCCAAACCCGGAGCCTACCTATAATTCACCCCTCCACTTT
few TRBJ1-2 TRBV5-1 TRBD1 CASKLDRGKAGYTF TGCGCCAGCAAACTGGACAGGGGTAAGGCTGGCTACACCTTC
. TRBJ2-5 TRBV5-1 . CASSLDRMQETQYF TGCGCCAGCAGCTTGGACAGGATGCAAGAGACCCAGTACTTC
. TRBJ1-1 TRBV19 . CASSTRANTEAFF TGTGCCAGTAGTACCAGGGCCAACACTGAAGCTTTCTTT
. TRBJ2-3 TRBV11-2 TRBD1 CASSLDVEGAGADTQYF TGTGCCAGCAGCTTAGATGTCGAGGGGGCGGGCGCAGATACGCAGTATTTT
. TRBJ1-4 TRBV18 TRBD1 CASSHGQGEEKLFF TGTGCCAGCTCACACGGACAGGGCGAGGAAAAACTGTTTTTT
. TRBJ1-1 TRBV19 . CASSIGPGKNTEAFF TGTGCCAGTAGTATAGGGCCGGGTAAGAACACTGAAGCTTTCTTT
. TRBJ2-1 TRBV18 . CASSPNSAGFRNEQFF TGTGCCAGCTCACCAAATTCTGCGGGGTTCCGCAATGAGCAGTTCTTC
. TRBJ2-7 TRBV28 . CASTKGGKQYEQYF TGTGCCAGCACCAAAGGAGGCAAGCAATACGAGCAGTACTTC
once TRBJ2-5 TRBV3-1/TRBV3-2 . CASSQADRRGQETQYF TGTGCCAGCAGCCAAGCGGACAGGAGGGGACAAGAGACCCAGTACTTC
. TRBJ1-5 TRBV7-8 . CASSLVARGSQPQHF TGTGCCAGCAGCTTAGTGGCCAGGGGATCTCAGCCCCAGCATTTT
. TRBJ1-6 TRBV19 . CASSTPTGRGNSPLHF TGTGCCAGTAGTACACCGACGGGACGGGGGAATTCACCCCTCCACTTT
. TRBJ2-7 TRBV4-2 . CASSQAFERVVSYEQYF TGTGCCAGCAGCCAAGCATTTGAGAGGGTTGTGTCGTACGAGCAGTACTTC
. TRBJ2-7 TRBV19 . CASSRRQGTDEQYF TGTGCCAGTAGTAGACGGCAGGGAACAGACGAGCAGTACTTC
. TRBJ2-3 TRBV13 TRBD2 CASKNYGPLAGGTDTQYF TGTGCCAGCAAAAACTACGGTCCGCTAGCGGGGGGGACAGATACGCAGTATTTT
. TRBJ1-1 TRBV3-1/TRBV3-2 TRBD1 CASSPSGTVSEAFF TGTGCCAGCAGCCCCTCCGGGACAGTTTCTGAAGCTTTCTTT
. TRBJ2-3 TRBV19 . CASSIAGVTDTQYF TGTGCCAGTAGTATAGCGGGGGTCACAGATACGCAGTATTTT
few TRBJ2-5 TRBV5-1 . CASSLDRVVQETQYF TGCGCCAGCAGCTTGGACAGGGTTGTACAAGAGACCCAGTACTTC
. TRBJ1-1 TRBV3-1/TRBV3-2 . CASSRAGMAQTEAFF TGTGCCAGCAGCCGGGCCGGGATGGCGCAAACTGAAGCTTTCTTT
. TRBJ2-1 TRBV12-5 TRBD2 CASGHREAEQFF TGTGCTAGTGGTCACCGGGAGGCCGAGCAGTTCTTC
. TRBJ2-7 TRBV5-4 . CASSFAGAYEQYF TGTGCCAGCAGCTTCGCCGGGGCCTACGAGCAGTACTTC
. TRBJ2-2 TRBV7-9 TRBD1 CASRIRRDRVVTGELFF TGTGCCAGCAGGATCCGCCGGGACAGGGTTGTCACCGGGGAGCTGTTTTTT
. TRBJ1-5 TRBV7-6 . CASSPISLASNQPQHF TGTGCCAGCAGCCCCATTTCCCTAGCTAGCAATCAGCCCCAGCATTTT
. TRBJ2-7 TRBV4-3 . CASSPTPAQGTYEQYF TGCGCCAGCAGCCCCACTCCCGCACAGGGAACCTACGAGCAGTACTTC
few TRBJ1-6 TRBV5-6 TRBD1 CASRTGTDNSPLHF TGTGCCAGCAGGACCGGGACAGACAATTCACCCCTCCACTTT
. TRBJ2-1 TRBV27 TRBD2 CASSLKAGGYNEQFF TGTGCCAGCAGTCTAAAAGCGGGGGGGTACAATGAGCAGTTCTTC
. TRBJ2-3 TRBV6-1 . CASSAMTTTPRTQTDTQYF TGTGCCAGCAGTGCTATGACAACGACACCGAGAACGCAGACAGATACGCAGTATTTT
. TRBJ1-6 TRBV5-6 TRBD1 CASSLGTGQPNSPLHF TGTGCCAGCAGCTTGGGGACAGGGCAACCTAATTCACCCCTCCACTTT
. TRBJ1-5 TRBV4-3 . CASSQSAGVDQPQHF TGCGCCAGCAGCCAATCAGCAGGGGTTGATCAGCCCCAGCATTTT
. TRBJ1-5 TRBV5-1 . CASSLEGRGQPQHF TGCGCCAGCAGCTTGGAGGGCAGGGGTCAGCCCCAGCATTTT
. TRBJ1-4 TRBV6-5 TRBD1 CASSYSGGPNEKLFF TGTGCCAGCAGTTACTCAGGGGGCCCTAATGAAAAACTGTTTTTT